Following are 10 T cell receptor beta chains from one sample sequenced in a study of blood T cell repertoires in COVID-19. Clones were read by immunoSEQ multiplex PCR, and TCRdb kept only the in-frame ones, dropping some. The sample records 150,000 to 160,000 clones, about 90% being singletons. The specimen was peripheral blood. The receptors derive from a man aged 45 to 65 with acute or convalescent COVID-19.

This clone was seen just once. This chain links TRBV6-1 with TRBJ1-5; weak D call: TRBD1 (5 bases). This CDR3 region has 12 residues. CDR1 is MNHNS and CDR2 is SASEGT in the germline V gene. V shed 3 bases and J shed 7 bases, with 7 bases lying between them. This CDR3 reads CASSDGGQPQHF. The CDR3 nucleotides are TGTGCCAGCAGTGACGGGGGGCAGCCCCAGCATTTT.

This chain connects TRBV19 to TRBJ2-7; 7 positions agree with TRBD2. This CDR3 region has 14 residues. Looked up from germline, CDR1 is LNHDA and CDR2 is SQIVND (reference sequence). The V and J ends lost 3 bases and 7 bases, in that order; junction bases with no gene match: 9. DNA for the CDR3: TGTGCCAGTAGTATGGTAGCGGGCCCTGGTGAGCAGTACTTC. Protein product: CASSMVAGPGEQYF. Variable domain in full (rest from reference TRBV19 and TRBJ2-7): DGGITQSPKYLFRKEGQNVTLSCEQNLNHDAMYWYRQDPGQGLRLIYYSQIVNDFQKGDIAEGYSVSREKKESFPLTVTSAQKNPTAFYLCASSMVAGPGEQYFGPGTRLTVT.

This chain connects TRBV9 to TRBJ2-7; the match to TRBD2 covers 11 bases. Germline V gene lookup returns CDR1 SGDLS and CDR2 YYNGEE. The CDR3 extends over 15 amino acids. Trimming took 3 bases from V and 4 from J; bases not matched to a gene: 6. This chain's CDR3 is CASSEGLAETYEQYF. The CDR3 DNA is TGTGCCAGCAGCGAGGGACTAGCGGAAACATACGAGCAGTACTTC.

The chain's CDR3 is CASSEGSFGYTF. The CDR3 DNA reads TGTGCCAGCAGCGAAGGGAGTTTTGGCTACACCTTC. The rearrangement uses TRBV9 and TRBJ1-2; D not certain. Germline CDR1 is SGDLS and CDR2 is YYNGEE. CDR3 size: 12 residues. V lost 3 bases and J lost 7, with 10 bases in between.

The rearrangement links TRBV9 to TRBJ1-2, with D perhaps TRBD1 (5 bases). The CDR3 consists of 14 residues. The germline V and J ends were trimmed by 5 bases and 2 bases, with 13 bases remaining between them. Germline V gene data show CDR1 as SGDLS and CDR2 as YYNGEE. The CDR3 reads CASRDDSFNYGYTF. CDR3 bases: TGTGCCAGCAGAGATGACAGTTTCAACTATGGCTACACCTTC.

V usage is TRBV7-2 and J usage is TRBJ2-2; D call uncertain. V was trimmed by 2 bases and J by 0 bases, leaving 10 bases between them. CDR1 is SGHTA and CDR2 is FQGNSA in the germline V gene. The length of the CDR3 is 16 residues. CDR3 DNA sequence: TGTGCCAGCAGCTTATATCCTACCGCGAACACCGGGGAGCTGTTTTTT. As protein: CASSLYPTANTGELFF.

CDR3 DNA: TGTGCCAGCAGCCCCTCGGGAGGCTTTAATTCACCCCTCCACTTT. Protein product: CASSPSGGFNSPLHF. The chain employs TRBV7-9 and TRBJ1-6, with no clear D. This CDR3 has 15 amino acids. Trimming stripped 5 bases from V and 6 bases from J, with 14 bases between. Germline CDR1 is SEHNR and CDR2 is FQNEAQ (reference sequence).

V usage is TRBV5-8 and J usage is TRBJ2-1, with 9 bases fitting TRBD2. CDR1 is SGHTS, CDR2 YDEGEE, per germline. The CDR3 runs to 14 residues. Trimming removed 5 bases from V and 0 bases from J; junction bases left unmatched: 0. The CDR3 region has the DNA TGTGCCAGCAGGACTAGCGGCTCCTACAATGAGCAGTTCTTC. It yields the protein CASRTSGSYNEQFF.

The chain has TRBV10-2 and TRBJ2-5, with D hard to call. Looked up from germline, CDR1 is WSHSY and CDR2 is SAAADI. CDR3 length: 13 residues. Between the trimmed V and J ends, which lost 7 bases and 2 bases, there was a span of 11 bases. The CDR3 DNA follows: TGCGCCAGCAAAACGGGTGGGCAAGAGACCCAGTACTTC. It is translated as CASKTGGQETQYF.

V is TRBV5-6 and J is TRBJ2-5; D may be TRBD2 (5 bases). This CDR3 has 15 amino acids. The ends were cut back, 4 bases at V and 2 bases at J, with 15 bases in the middle. Per germline, CDR1 SGHDT and CDR2 YYEEEE. The CDR3 nucleotides read TGTGCCAGCAGCCAGGTAGACCGGGAACAAGAGACCCAGTACTTC. Amino acid sequence: CASSQVDREQETQYF.